The T cell receptor (beta chain) under discussion was sequenced for a study of blood T cells in healthy people across ages. This clonotype was counted a few times. The target antigen is unknown. Overall study findings and caveats: Estimated diversity, derived from one million T cells, was regarded as an underestimate. Greater diversity and more naive CD4+ cells were seen in long-lived donors than in aged donors.

The authors isolated at least 7 million PBMCs per sample. For the second PCR, which ran for roughly 6 to 11 cycles, a sample-barcoded 5' primer and a J-beta primer mix were used. TCRdb analysed the 5' RACE reads with MiXCR anew, one entry per CDR3 protein. This sample carries 1,500,000 or so distinct CDR3 sequences, around 55% of them seen once, and the ten largest clones take 6.5% to 8.5%. V shed 5 bases, J shed 2 bases, and the junction held 6 bases outside the gene matches. This CDR3 is built from 14 residues. The germline gives CDR1 SGHVS, CDR2 FNYEAQ. This receptor was identified in a man younger than 35 in good health. This rearrangement joins TRBV7-6 to TRBJ2-7; the match to TRBD2 covers 7 bases. Sequencing input: blood. This CDR3 reads CASSAGVNAYEQYF. CDR3 bases: TGTGCCAGCAGCGCGGGGGTTAATGCCTACGAGCAGTACTTC.